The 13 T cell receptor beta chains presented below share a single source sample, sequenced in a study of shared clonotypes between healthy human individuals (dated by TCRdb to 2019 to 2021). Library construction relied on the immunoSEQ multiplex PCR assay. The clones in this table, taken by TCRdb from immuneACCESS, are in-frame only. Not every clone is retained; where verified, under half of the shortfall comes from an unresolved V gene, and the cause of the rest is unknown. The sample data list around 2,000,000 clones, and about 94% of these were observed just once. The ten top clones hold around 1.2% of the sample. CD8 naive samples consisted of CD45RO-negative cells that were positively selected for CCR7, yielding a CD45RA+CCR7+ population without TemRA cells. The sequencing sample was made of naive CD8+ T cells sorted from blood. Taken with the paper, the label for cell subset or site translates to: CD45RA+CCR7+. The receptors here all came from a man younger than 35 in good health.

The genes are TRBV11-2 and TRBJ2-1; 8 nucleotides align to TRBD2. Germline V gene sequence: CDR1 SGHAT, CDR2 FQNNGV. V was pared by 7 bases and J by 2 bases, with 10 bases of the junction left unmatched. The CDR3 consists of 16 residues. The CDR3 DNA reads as TGTGCCAGCAACAACCAGGGACTAGGGGCCTACAATGAGCAGTTCTTC. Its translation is CASNNQGLGAYNEQFF.

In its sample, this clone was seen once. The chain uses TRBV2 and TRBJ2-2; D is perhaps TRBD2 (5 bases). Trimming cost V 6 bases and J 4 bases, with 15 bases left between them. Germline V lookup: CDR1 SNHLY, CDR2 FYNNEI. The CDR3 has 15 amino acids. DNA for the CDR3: TGTGCCAGCAGGAGGGATGACACTTCCACCGGGGAGCTGTTTTTT. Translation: CASRRDDTSTGELFF.

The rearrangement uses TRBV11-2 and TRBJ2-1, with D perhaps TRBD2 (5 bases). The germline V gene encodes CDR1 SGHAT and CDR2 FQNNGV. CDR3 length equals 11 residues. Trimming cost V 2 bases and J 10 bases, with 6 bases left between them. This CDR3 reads CASSLPGEQFF. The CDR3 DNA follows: TGTGCCAGCAGCTTACCGGGAGAGCAGTTCTTC.

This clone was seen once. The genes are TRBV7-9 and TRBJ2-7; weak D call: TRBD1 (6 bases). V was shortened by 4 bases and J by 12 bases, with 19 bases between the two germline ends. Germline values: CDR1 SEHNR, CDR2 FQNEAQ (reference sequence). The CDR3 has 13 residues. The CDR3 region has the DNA TGTGCCAGCAGCTCCCATCTACAGGGTACCCTGTACTTC. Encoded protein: CASSSHLQGTLYF.

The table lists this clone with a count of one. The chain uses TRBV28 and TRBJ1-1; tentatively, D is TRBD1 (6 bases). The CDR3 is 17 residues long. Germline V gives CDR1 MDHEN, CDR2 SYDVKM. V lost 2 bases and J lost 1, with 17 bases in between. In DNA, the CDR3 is TGTGCCAGCAGTTTACCCCTAACGGACAGCGCGAACACTGAAGCTTTCTTT. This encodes CASSLPLTDSANTEAFF.

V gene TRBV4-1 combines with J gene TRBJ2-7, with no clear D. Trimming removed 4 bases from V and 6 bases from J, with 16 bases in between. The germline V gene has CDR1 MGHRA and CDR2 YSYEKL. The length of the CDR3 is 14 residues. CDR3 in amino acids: CASSPLKRSGEQYF. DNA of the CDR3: TGCGCCAGCAGCCCCTTGAAAAGAAGTGGCGAGCAGTACTTC.

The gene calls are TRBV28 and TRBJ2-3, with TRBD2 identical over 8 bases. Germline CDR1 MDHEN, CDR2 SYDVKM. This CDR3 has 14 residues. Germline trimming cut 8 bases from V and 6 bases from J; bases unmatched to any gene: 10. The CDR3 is CASVAAGEADTQYF. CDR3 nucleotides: TGTGCCAGCGTTGCAGCGGGAGAAGCGGATACGCAGTATTTT.

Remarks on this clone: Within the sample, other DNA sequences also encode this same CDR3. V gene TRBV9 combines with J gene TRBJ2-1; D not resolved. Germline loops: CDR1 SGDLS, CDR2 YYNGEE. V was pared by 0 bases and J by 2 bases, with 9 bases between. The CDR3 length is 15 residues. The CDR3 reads CASSVVGGPYNEQFF. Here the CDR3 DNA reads TGTGCCAGCAGCGTAGTAGGTGGGCCCTACAATGAGCAGTTCTTC.

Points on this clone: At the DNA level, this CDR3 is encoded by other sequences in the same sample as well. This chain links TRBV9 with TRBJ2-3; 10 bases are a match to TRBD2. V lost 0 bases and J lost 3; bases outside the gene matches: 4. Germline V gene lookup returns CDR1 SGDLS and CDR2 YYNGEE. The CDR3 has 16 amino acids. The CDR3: CASSVEAGGLTDTQYF. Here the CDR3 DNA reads TGTGCCAGCAGCGTAGAAGCGGGGGGGCTGACAGATACGCAGTATTTT.

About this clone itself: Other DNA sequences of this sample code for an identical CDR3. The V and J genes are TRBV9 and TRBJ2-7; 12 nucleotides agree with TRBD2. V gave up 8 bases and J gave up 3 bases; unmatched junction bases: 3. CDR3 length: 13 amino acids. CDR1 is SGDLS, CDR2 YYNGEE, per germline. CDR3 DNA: TGTGCCAGTGCACTAGCGGGAGGCTACGAGCAGTACTTC. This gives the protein CASALAGGYEQYF. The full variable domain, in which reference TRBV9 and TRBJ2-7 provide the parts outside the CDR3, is DSGVTQTPKHLITATGQRVTLRCSPRSGDLSVYWYQQSLDQGLQFLIQYYNGEERAKGNILERFSAQQFPDLHSELNLSSLELGDSALYFCASALAGGYEQYFGPGTRLTVT.

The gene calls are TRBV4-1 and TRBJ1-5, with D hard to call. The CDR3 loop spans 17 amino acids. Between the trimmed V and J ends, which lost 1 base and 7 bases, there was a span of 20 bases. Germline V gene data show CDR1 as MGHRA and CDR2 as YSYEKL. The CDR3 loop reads CASSQVGLEGPNQPQHF. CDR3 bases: TGCGCCAGCAGCCAAGTCGGACTAGAGGGCCCAAACCAGCCCCAGCATTTT.

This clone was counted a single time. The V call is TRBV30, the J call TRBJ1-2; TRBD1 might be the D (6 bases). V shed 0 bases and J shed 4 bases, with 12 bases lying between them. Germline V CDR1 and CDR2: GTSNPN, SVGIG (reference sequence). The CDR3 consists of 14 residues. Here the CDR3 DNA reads TGTGCCTGGAGTGTACAGGGAACCTTCTATGGCTACACCTTC. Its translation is CAWSVQGTFYGYTF.

The CDR3 spells CASSFESGGLYNEQFF. CDR3 nucleotides: TGTGCCAGCAGCTTCGAAAGCGGGGGCCTATACAATGAGCAGTTCTTC. V gene TRBV5-4 combines with J gene TRBJ2-1; 8 bases line up with TRBD2. The junction had 8 bases not matched to a gene; V was cut back by 2 bases and J by 4 bases. The CDR3 consists of 16 residues. Looked up from germline, CDR1 is SGHNT and CDR2 is YYREEE (reference sequence).